The 27 T cell receptor beta chains in this list originate from one sample, sequenced in a study of T-cell reconstitution after alpha-beta-depleted transplantation in children. This sample's TCRbeta library carried unique molecular identifier barcodes. One entry per CDR3 protein, called by TCRdb with MiXCR from the PCR reads. Of some 300,000 distinct CDR3 sequences in the sample, roughly 9.1% were seen once. Sequencing was performed on PBMCs, taken before TCRalphabeta/CD19-depleted stem cell transplant. Source of these receptors: a boy under two years old with acute myeloid leukemia, due to receive a stem cell transplant.

This clonotype showed up just once. This chain connects TRBV12-3 or TRBV12-4 to TRBJ2-2, with 10 bases aligning to TRBD2. The V and J ends lost 1 base and 6 bases, in that order; junction bases with no gene match: 2. This CDR3 has 15 residues. The chain's CDR3 is CASSLGLAGAGELFF. CDR3 coding DNA: TGTGCCAGCAGTTTAGGACTAGCGGGCGCCGGGGAGCTGTTTTTT.

This clonotype was counted at least ten times. One end of the junction is discordant with germline, which a read error may explain. The rearrangement uses TRBV29-1 and TRBJ1-6, with no clear D. This CDR3 is 15 amino acids long. Germline CDR1 and CDR2: SQVTM and ANQGSEA. CDR3 DNA: TGCAGCGCTGAAGGTCGGCTCTCCTATAATTCACCCCTCCACTTT. Protein product: CSAEGRLSYNSPLHF. Together with reference TRBV29-1 and TRBJ1-6, the CDR3 gives the full variable domain: SAVISQKPSRDICQRGTSLTIQCQVDSQVTMMFWYRQQPGQSLTLIATANQGSEATYESGFVIDKFPISRPNLTFSTLTVSNMSPEDSSIYLCSAEGRLSYNSPLHFGNGTRLTVT.

The V gene is TRBV20-1, the J gene TRBJ2-1; D is undetermined. This CDR3 is 12 amino acids long. In germline, CDR1 is DFQATT, CDR2 SNEGSKA (reference sequence). Deletions cut 3 bases from V and 4 bases from J, with 7 bases between. DNA of the CDR3: TGCAGTGCTAGCCTTGGGTACAATGAGCAGTTCTTC. Translating it yields CSASLGYNEQFF.

This clonotype was seen repeatedly, ten times or more. The chain recombines TRBV25-1 with TRBJ1-1; 10 nucleotides line up with TRBD1. V lost 4 bases and J lost 3; bases outside the gene matches: 14. The CDR3 consists of 18 residues. The V gene's germline CDR1 is MGHDK and CDR2 SYGVNS. In DNA form, the CDR3 reads TGTGCCAGCAGTGTCTTCGAGACAGGGGGCGTCAGGGACACTGAAGCTTTCTTT. Its translation is CASSVFETGGVRDTEAFF.

This clonotype was counted at least ten times. The chain links TRBV5-1 to TRBJ2-7, with 7 bases that match TRBD1. CDR3 length: 14 amino acids. Unmatched junction bases numbered 5, after V lost 3 bases and J lost 2 bases. The V gene's germline CDR1 is SGHRS and CDR2 YFSETQ. The CDR3 nucleotides are TGCGCCAGCAGCTCATCGGGACAGCCCTACGAGCAGTACTTC. Translated, it gives CASSSSGQPYEQYF.

This sequence joins TRBV7-8 and TRBJ2-2; possibly TRBD1 for D (6 bases). The germline V gene encodes CDR1 SGHVS and CDR2 FQNEAQ. V was shortened by 3 bases and J by 5 bases, with 10 bases between the two germline ends. CDR3 length: 14 amino acids. This CDR3 is CASSFSRGTGELFF. The CDR3 region has the DNA TGTGCCAGCAGCTTCTCAAGGGGGACCGGGGAGCTGTTTTTT.

This clonotype showed up many times. This chain joins TRBV7-9 and TRBJ2-1, with D possibly being TRBD2 (6 bases). Germline V lookup: CDR1 SEHNR, CDR2 FQNEAQ (reference sequence). The V end lost 5 bases, the J end lost 5 bases, and 13 bases lay between the germline ends. There are 14 residues in the CDR3. The CDR3: CASSTRLGDNEQFF. The CDR3 region has the DNA TGTGCCAGCAGCACGCGACTAGGAGACAATGAGCAGTTCTTC.

The table lists this clonotype with many counts. The rearrangement links TRBV12-3 or TRBV12-4 to TRBJ2-7; D may be TRBD1 or TRBD2 (5 bases each). Between the trimmed V and J ends, which lost 8 bases and 5 bases, there was a span of 22 bases. This CDR3 contains 15 residues. CDR3 sequence: CASRLGLSSGHEQYF. CDR3 DNA: TGTGCCAGCCGCCTCGGACTTTCCTCGGGACACGAGCAGTACTTC.

This clonotype was seen repeatedly, ten times or more. The chain recombines TRBV7-8 with TRBJ1-3; 7 bases match TRBD1. CDR1 is SGHVS and CDR2 is FQNEAQ in the germline V gene. The V gene end was trimmed by 5 bases and the J gene end by 0 bases; junction bases not matched to a gene: 4. The CDR3 spans 15 residues. This chain's CDR3 is CASSPRQGSGNTIYF. CDR3 bases: TGTGCCAGCAGCCCGCGACAGGGCTCTGGAAACACCATATATTTT.

This clonotype was counted between two and nine times. This chain joins TRBV12-3 or TRBV12-4 and TRBJ1-2, with a weak D call TRBD1 (5 bases). The CDR3 runs to 11 residues. Trimming pared 8 bases from V and 4 bases from J, leaving 8 bases between. This CDR3 is CASRRGYGYTF. The CDR3 DNA follows: TGTGCCAGCCGTAGGGGCTATGGCTACACCTTC.

The CDR3 sequence: CASSSGTVDTQYF. As DNA, the CDR3 is TGTGCCAGCAGTTCCGGGACGGTAGATACGCAGTATTTT. V is TRBV12-3 or TRBV12-4 and J is TRBJ2-3, with D perhaps TRBD1 or TRBD2 (5 bases each). The CDR3 has 13 residues. V was pared by 4 bases and J by 5 bases, with 10 bases between.

This clonotype was found many times. V gene TRBV28 combines with J gene TRBJ2-7, with a weak D call TRBD2 (7 bases). The V end lost 2 bases, the J end lost 0 bases, and 14 bases lay between the germline ends. From germline, CDR1 is MDHEN and CDR2 SYDVKM. The CDR3 loop spans 16 amino acids. Here the CDR3 reads CASSLERGGTSYEQYF. DNA of the CDR3: TGTGCCAGCAGTTTAGAGAGGGGGGGAACCTCCTACGAGCAGTACTTC. Drawing the rest from reference TRBV28 and TRBJ2-7, the complete variable domain is DVKVTQSSRYLVKRTGEKVFLECVQDMDHENMFWYRQDPGLGLRLIYFSYDVKMKEKGDIPEGYSVSREKKERFSLILESASTNQTSMYLCASSLERGGTSYEQYFGPGTRLTVT.

This clonotype was recorded many times. The J gene is TRBJ2-1, the V gene TRBV20-1; no reliable D call. This CDR3 spans 15 amino acids. V was clipped by 0 bases and J by 0 bases, with 9 bases between them. CDR1 DFQATT and CDR2 SNEGSKA come from the germline V gene (reference sequence). The CDR3 DNA is TGCAGTGCTAGAGATGGCCTTAGCTCCTACAATGAGCAGTTCTTC. It yields the protein CSARDGLSSYNEQFF.

The J gene is TRBJ2-1, the V gene TRBV19; possible D gene TRBD1, 5 bases. Trimming took off 3 bases at V and 0 bases at J, with 9 bases between the two ends. Per the germline V gene, CDR1 is LNHDA and CDR2 is SQIVND (reference sequence). The length of the CDR3 is 15 residues. CDR3 loop: CASSMAGISYNEQFF. CDR3 sequence (DNA): TGTGCCAGTAGTATGGCAGGGATCTCCTACAATGAGCAGTTCTTC.

This clonotype was seen a single time. This may arise from a read error, as a much more abundant clone is one base away. This chain uses TRBV29-1 with TRBJ2-2, with 7 bases that match TRBD1. Germline CDR1 SQVTM, CDR2 ANQGSEA. The J segment lost 0 bases and the V segment lost 4 bases, leaving 2 bases of the junction unmatched. The length of the CDR3 is 14 residues. This CDR3 is CSVAQGTNTGELFF. The DNA of the CDR3 is TGCAGCGTTGCACAGGGGACGAACACCGGGGAGCTGTTTTTT.

This clonotype has a count of ten or more. The chain is built from TRBV12-3 or TRBV12-4 and TRBJ2-4; possibly TRBD1 for D (5 bases). Trimming left V 4 bases short and J 0 bases short, with 13 bases between. The CDR3 spans 16 residues. CDR3 residues: CASSSSTVLAKNIQYF. In DNA form, the CDR3 reads TGTGCCAGCAGTTCATCGACAGTGCTAGCCAAAAACATTCAGTACTTC.

In its sample, this clonotype was seen many times. This rearrangement joins TRBV6-5 to TRBJ1-2; D not resolved. This CDR3 has 15 residues. Looked up from germline, CDR1 is MNHEY and CDR2 is SVGAGI. Trimming removed 0 bases from V and 2 bases from J, with 10 bases in between. The CDR3 DNA follows: TGTGCCAGCAGTTACTCTGGACGGCTAAACTATGGCTACACCTTC. It encodes CASSYSGRLNYGYTF.

The V and J genes are TRBV5-1 and TRBJ2-2, with 7 bases lining up with TRBD2. Germline V gene sequence: CDR1 SGHRS, CDR2 YFSETQ. Trimming cost V 4 bases and J 1 base; bases outside gene matches: 7. The CDR3 covers 16 residues. The CDR3 bases are TGCGCCAGCAGCATCGTCCCTAGCGGGAACACCGGGGAGCTGTTTTTT. Its protein is CASSIVPSGNTGELFF.

This clonotype occurred many times. This chain joins TRBV7-7 and TRBJ2-2, with a weak D call TRBD1 (6 bases). Germline V lookup: CDR1 SSHAT, CDR2 FNYEAQ (reference sequence). Between the trimmed V and J ends, which lost 2 bases and 6 bases, there was a span of 10 bases. The CDR3 is 14 amino acids. The CDR3 is CASSLREGAGELFF. DNA of the CDR3: TGTGCCAGCAGCTTACGCGAGGGGGCCGGGGAGCTGTTTTTT. Full variable domain (missing parts from reference TRBV7-7 and TRBJ2-2): GAGVSQSPRYKVTKRGQDVTLRCDPISSHATLYWYQQALGQGPEFLTYFNYEAQPDKSGLPSDRFSAERPEGSISTLTIQRTEQRDSAMYRCASSLREGAGELFFGEGSRLTVL.

This clonotype has at least ten counts. V gene TRBV12-3 or TRBV12-4 combines with J gene TRBJ2-7, with D uncertain. This CDR3 has 15 residues. With 7 bases removed from V and 3 bases from J, the gap between germline ends came to 19 bases. The CDR3 loop reads CASTQTPGSDYEQYF. The CDR3 nucleotides are TGTGCCAGCACCCAAACCCCGGGCTCCGACTACGAGCAGTACTTC.

This clonotype was observed at least ten times. This chain links TRBV11-2 with TRBJ2-5, with D perhaps matching TRBD2 (6 bases). The length of the CDR3 is 13 residues. The V and J ends lost 8 bases and 0 bases respectively, with 10 bases between them. Germline CDR1 is SGHAT and CDR2 is FQNNGV. The CDR3 DNA sequence: TGTGCCAGCGGGGGGAGGTACCAAGAGACCCAGTACTTC. This encodes CASGGRYQETQYF.

This clonotype was recorded at least ten times. The J gene is TRBJ2-3, the V gene TRBV24-1; D remains ambiguous. V dropped 3 bases and J dropped 0 bases, with 6 bases sitting between them. CDR3 length equals 14 residues. Germline CDR1 KGHDR, CDR2 SFDVKD. The chain's CDR3 is CATSDRVSTDTQYF. The CDR3 bases are TGTGCCACCAGTGATCGGGTCAGCACAGATACGCAGTATTTT.

This clonotype was observed at least ten times. V is TRBV24-1 and J is TRBJ2-1; 14 nucleotides agree with TRBD2. Germline loops: CDR1 KGHDR, CDR2 SFDVKD. V shed 4 bases, J shed 8 bases, and the junction held 6 bases outside the gene matches. The CDR3 covers 16 residues. The CDR3 DNA sequence: TGTGCCACCAGTGAGGGGGGGACTAGCGGGAGCCATGAGCAGTTCTTC. Translation: CATSEGGTSGSHEQFF.

This clonotype has at least ten counts. V and J are TRBV15 and TRBJ2-5, with 7 bases lining up with TRBD2. CDR3 length: 15 amino acids. Unmatched junction bases numbered 3, after V lost 1 base and J lost 1 base. Germline V CDR1 and CDR2: LNHNV, YYDKDF (reference sequence). The CDR3: CATSRGLASQETQYF. CDR3 sequence (DNA): TGTGCCACCAGCAGAGGACTAGCCTCCCAAGAGACCCAGTACTTC.

This clonotype came up a few times. V usage is TRBV20-1 and J usage is TRBJ2-2; 14 nucleotides line up with TRBD2. This CDR3 has 18 amino acids. V lost 4 bases and J lost 7; bases outside the gene matches: 14. Germline lookup yields CDR1 DFQATT and CDR2 SNEGSKA (reference sequence). CDR3 DNA: TGCAGTGCTAATCCCCCATACGGGACTAGCGGGAGAATCGGGGAGCTGTTTTTT. It translates to CSANPPYGTSGRIGELFF.

This clonotype was observed at least ten times. The rearrangement links TRBV28 to TRBJ1-1; D is uncertain. Germline V lookup: CDR1 MDHEN, CDR2 SYDVKM. This CDR3 has 14 amino acids. V was cut by 5 bases and J by 3 bases, with 13 bases left in between. CDR3 DNA: TGTGCCAGCAGTCCGACGGCCAGGCACACTGAAGCTTTCTTT. This encodes CASSPTARHTEAFF.

This clonotype has at least ten counts. The chain joins TRBV12-3 or TRBV12-4 to TRBJ2-7; TRBD2 might be the D (5 bases). Trimming left V 1 base short and J 3 bases short, with 10 bases between. The length of the CDR3 is 14 residues. The CDR3 reads CASSLEVSDYEQYF. The CDR3 DNA is TGTGCCAGCAGTTTAGAGGTTAGCGACTACGAGCAGTACTTC.